This TCR beta chain derives from a study of shared clonotypes between healthy human individuals. Study-level information: Researchers assigned three CD4 naive, three CD4 memory, two CD8 naive and one CD8 memory plate to each donor. Study outcomes and limitations: Owing to a small donor count, the genetic and exposure-history diversity represented was limited.

Notes on this clone: Its specificity is not known.

Measured with immunoSEQ multiplex PCR; TCRdb has only the in-frame clones, and not every one. Of under 1,900,000 clones in the sample, approximately 98.5% are singletons; the top ten hold around 0.33%. This CDR3 contains 11 residues. CDR1 is DFQATT and CDR2 is SNEGSKA in the germline V gene (reference sequence). With 2 bases removed from V and 8 bases from J, the gap between germline ends came to 9 bases. V gene TRBV20-1 combines with J gene TRBJ1-1, with D unclear. The clonotype was recovered from a man aged 25 to 40 in good health. Material for sequencing was naive CD4+ T cells sorted from blood. Subset indicated: CD45RA+ positively selected. For the CDR3, the DNA is TGCAGTGCTAGAATCATCCAGGAAGCTTTCTTT. Protein sequence: CSARIIQEAFF.